This note documents a single T cell receptor (beta chain) sequence. Antigen: not known. This entry comes from a study of T cells expressing NK-cell markers. The wider study: HCMV seropositivity characterized most of the eight sequenced donors, and seronegativity one. Points from the study as a whole: Dominance of the CD3+CD56-NKG2C+ fraction by these clonotypes also held in several donors. In more than 5 donors, dominant CD3+CD56+NKG2C+ clones formed 1.0-7.0% of CD8+ cells.

Libraries used 5'RACE template switching adding universal primer site and UMIs. TCRdb reprocessed the 5' RACE reads, keeping one entry per CDR3 protein, no DNA. The sample yields 400,000 to 550,000 distinct CDR3 sequences, of which the top ten take up about 7.3%. The CDR3 has 13 residues. Germline V gene lookup returns CDR1 SGHTA and CDR2 FQGNSA. Sequences were obtained from blood T cells: a sorted CD56 or NKG2C T cell subset, CD4+ or CD8+ T cells, or bulk PBMC T cells (not recorded which). The clonotype originates from a woman aged 18 to 75 in good health. The chain combines TRBV7-2 with TRBJ2-7. This CDR3 reads CASSLGRPYEQYF.